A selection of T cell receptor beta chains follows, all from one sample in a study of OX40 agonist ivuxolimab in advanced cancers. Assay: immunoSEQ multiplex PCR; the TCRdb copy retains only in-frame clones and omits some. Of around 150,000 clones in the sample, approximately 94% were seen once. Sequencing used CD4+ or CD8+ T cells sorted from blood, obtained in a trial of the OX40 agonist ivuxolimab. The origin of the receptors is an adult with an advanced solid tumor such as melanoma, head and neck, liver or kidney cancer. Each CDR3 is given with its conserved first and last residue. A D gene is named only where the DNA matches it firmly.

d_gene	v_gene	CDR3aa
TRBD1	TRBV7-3	CASSPTYQGAINYGYTF
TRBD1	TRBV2	CASSEERTGYGYTF
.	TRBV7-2	CASSLRPRGTEAFF
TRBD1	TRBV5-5	CASSFSGTGGTSGNQPQHF
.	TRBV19	CATPRGEQYF
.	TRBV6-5	CASSYRGSNTGELFF
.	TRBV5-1	CASSLDTNTEAFF
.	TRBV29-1	CSVQLGGKGTQYF
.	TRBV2	CASSESQVVTFF
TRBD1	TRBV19	CASSIGRGSYEQYF
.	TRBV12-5	CASAKGDLGRSEQFF
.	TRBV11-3	CASSHRTGSDYEQYF
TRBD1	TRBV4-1	CASSGLRDRGRGTGELFF
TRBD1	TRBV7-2	CASSFPGGRLMFF
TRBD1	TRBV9	CASKGGSVPRSRTEAFF
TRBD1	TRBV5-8	CASSSYGQGAYF
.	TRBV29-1	CSAFGRNEKLFF
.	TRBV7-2	CASRTQGFRSEAFF
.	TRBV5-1	CASSLGRNTEAFF
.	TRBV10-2	CATGDRYPTGELFF
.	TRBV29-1	CSVAQNYGYTF
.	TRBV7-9	CASTGGSFLRFEAFF
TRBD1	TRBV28	CASRLQGKAYEQYF
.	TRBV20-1	CSAHTMASGFF
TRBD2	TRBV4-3	CASSLTSVETQYF
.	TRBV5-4	CASSWGWNTEAFF
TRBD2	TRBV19	CASSLWSGGRDEQYF
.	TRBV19	CASSIKTGIYEQYF
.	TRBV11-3	CASSYPGTGELFF
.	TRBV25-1	CASSTHPGELFF
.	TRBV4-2	CASSQVSSYEQYF
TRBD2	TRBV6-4	CASTLSGTSTPWSSYEQYF
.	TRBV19	CASSPPASPLHF
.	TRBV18	CASSPGQGRAYEQYF
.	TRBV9	CASSPEGREGSPLHF
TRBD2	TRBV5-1	CASSVGGSDNEQFF
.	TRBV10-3	CAIKGSSNQPQHF
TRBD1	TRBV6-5	CASGQGVGYTF
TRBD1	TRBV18	CASSPPGQGISQPQHF
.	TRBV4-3	CASSQQRTRVFGYGYTF
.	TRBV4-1	CASRPAGGSSYEQYF
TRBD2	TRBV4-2	CASSQDIGLAGLYNEQFF
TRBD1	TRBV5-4	CASSPGTEKNYGYTF
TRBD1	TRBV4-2	CASSQDTDRDYYGYTF
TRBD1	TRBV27	CASSLPGGNEQFF